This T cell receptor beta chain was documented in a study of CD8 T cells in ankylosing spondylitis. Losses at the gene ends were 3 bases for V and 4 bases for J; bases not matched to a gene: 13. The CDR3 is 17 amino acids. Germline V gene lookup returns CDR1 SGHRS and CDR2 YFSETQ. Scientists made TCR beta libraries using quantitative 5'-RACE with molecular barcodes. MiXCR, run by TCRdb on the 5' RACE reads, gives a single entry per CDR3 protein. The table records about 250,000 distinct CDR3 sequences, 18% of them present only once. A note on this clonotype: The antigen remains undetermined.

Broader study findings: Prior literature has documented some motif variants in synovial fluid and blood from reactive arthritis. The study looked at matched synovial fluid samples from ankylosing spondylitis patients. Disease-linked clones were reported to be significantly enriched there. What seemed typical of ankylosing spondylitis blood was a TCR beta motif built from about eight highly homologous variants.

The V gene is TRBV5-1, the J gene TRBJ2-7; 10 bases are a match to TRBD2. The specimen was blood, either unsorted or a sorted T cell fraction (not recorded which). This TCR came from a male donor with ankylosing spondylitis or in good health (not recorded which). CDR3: CASSSSASGGFYYEQYF. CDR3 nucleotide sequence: TGCGCCAGCAGCTCAAGCGCTAGCGGGGGATTCTATTACGAGCAGTACTTC.